This is a list of T cell receptor beta chains from one sample in a study of blood T cell repertoires in COVID-19. The assay was immunoSEQ multiplex PCR, and TCRdb's table has in-frame clones only and misses some. The sample yields about 250,000 clones, nearly 90% seen once. Material for sequencing was peripheral blood. These receptors came from a woman in her thirties or forties who had recovered from COVID-19. Each CDR3 is given with its conserved first and last residue. D genes are given only for firm matches. Only some rows state a clone size, as once, few, many or a class for expanded clones.

clone_size: .; d_call: TRBD1; j_call: TRBJ1-5; v_call: TRBV24-1; cdr3_aa: CATADRDRNQPQHF; cdr3_nt: TGTGCCACAGCTGACAGGGATCGGAATCAGCCCCAGCATTTT
clone_size: .; d_call: TRBD2; j_call: TRBJ2-3; v_call: TRBV15; cdr3_aa: CATSRALPGTRIDTQYF; cdr3_nt: TGTGCCACCAGCAGAGCCCTCCCCGGGACTAGGATAGATACGCAGTATTTT
clone_size: .; d_call: TRBD1; j_call: TRBJ2-7; v_call: TRBV11-2; cdr3_aa: CASSPSPGQGYEQYF; cdr3_nt: TGTGCCAGCAGCCCTTCACCCGGACAGGGGTACGAGCAGTACTTC
clone_size: once; d_call: TRBD1; j_call: TRBJ1-2; v_call: TRBV7-6; cdr3_aa: CASSSINGQGVDGYTF; cdr3_nt: TGTGCCAGCAGCTCGATAAATGGACAGGGGGTTGATGGCTACACCTTC
clone_size: .; d_call: TRBD2; j_call: TRBJ2-3; v_call: TRBV29-1; cdr3_aa: CSVEGTRLRTDTQYF; cdr3_nt: TGCAGCGTTGAAGGGACTAGGCTCCGCACAGATACGCAGTATTTT
clone_size: once; d_call: .; j_call: TRBJ1-1; v_call: TRBV30; cdr3_aa: CAVGPNTEAFF; cdr3_nt: TGTGCCGTTGGGCCGAACACTGAAGCTTTCTTT
clone_size: .; d_call: TRBD1; j_call: TRBJ1-2; v_call: TRBV28; cdr3_aa: CASRTPGTGAVGYTF; cdr3_nt: TGTGCCAGCAGAACCCCCGGGACAGGGGCAGTTGGCTACACCTTC
clone_size: .; d_call: .; j_call: TRBJ2-7; v_call: TRBV5-1; cdr3_aa: CASSLGQGGNEQYF; cdr3_nt: TGCGCCAGCAGCTTGGGACAGGGAGGCAACGAGCAGTACTTC
clone_size: .; d_call: TRBD2; j_call: TRBJ2-3; v_call: TRBV4-2; cdr3_aa: CASSPLGLAGGPGRSDTQYF; cdr3_nt: TGTGCCAGCAGCCCCCTAGGGCTAGCGGGAGGGCCCGGACGTTCAGATACGCAGTATTTT
clone_size: .; d_call: TRBD2; j_call: TRBJ2-2; v_call: TRBV6-2/TRBV6-3; cdr3_aa: CASSYSKLAGSGELFF; cdr3_nt: TGTGCCAGCAGTTACTCTAAACTAGCGGGGTCCGGGGAGCTGTTTTTT
clone_size: .; d_call: TRBD1; j_call: TRBJ2-1; v_call: TRBV7-9; cdr3_aa: CASSVVRTGGHEQFF; cdr3_nt: TGTGCCAGCAGCGTTGTTCGGACAGGGGGCCATGAGCAGTTCTTC
clone_size: .; d_call: TRBD1; j_call: TRBJ1-3; v_call: TRBV7-2; cdr3_aa: CASSFTGGAGNTIYF; cdr3_nt: TGTGCCAGCAGCTTTACAGGGGGCGCTGGAAACACCATATATTTT
clone_size: few; d_call: TRBD2; j_call: TRBJ2-2; v_call: TRBV7-2; cdr3_aa: CASSSTSGRALTGELFF; cdr3_nt: TGTGCCAGCAGCTCCACCTCCGGGAGGGCCCTCACCGGGGAGCTGTTTTTT
clone_size: .; d_call: TRBD2; j_call: TRBJ2-7; v_call: TRBV5-4; cdr3_aa: CASSPESLAGGINEQYF; cdr3_nt: TGTGCCAGCAGCCCAGAAAGTCTAGCGGGGGGGATAAACGAGCAGTACTTC
clone_size: many; d_call: .; j_call: TRBJ1-6; v_call: TRBV10-1; cdr3_aa: CASRAPIPLHF; cdr3_nt: TGCGCCAGCAGGGCCCCCATACCCCTCCACTTT
clone_size: .; d_call: .; j_call: TRBJ1-2; v_call: TRBV2; cdr3_aa: CASSPRTANGYTF; cdr3_nt: TGTGCCAGCAGCCCTAGGACAGCCAATGGCTACACCTTC
clone_size: few; d_call: TRBD1; j_call: TRBJ1-4; v_call: TRBV7-3; cdr3_aa: CASSAGGTGGEKLFF; cdr3_nt: TGTGCCAGCAGCGCCGGCGGGACAGGGGGTGAAAAACTGTTTTTT
clone_size: .; d_call: .; j_call: TRBJ1-2; v_call: TRBV9; cdr3_aa: CASSAAPGANYGYTF; cdr3_nt: TGTGCCAGCAGCGCGGCACCAGGCGCAAACTATGGCTACACCTTC
clone_size: .; d_call: TRBD1; j_call: TRBJ2-3; v_call: TRBV30; cdr3_aa: CAWSGDRGSTDTQYF; cdr3_nt: TGTGCCTGGAGTGGTGACAGGGGTAGCACAGATACGCAGTATTTT